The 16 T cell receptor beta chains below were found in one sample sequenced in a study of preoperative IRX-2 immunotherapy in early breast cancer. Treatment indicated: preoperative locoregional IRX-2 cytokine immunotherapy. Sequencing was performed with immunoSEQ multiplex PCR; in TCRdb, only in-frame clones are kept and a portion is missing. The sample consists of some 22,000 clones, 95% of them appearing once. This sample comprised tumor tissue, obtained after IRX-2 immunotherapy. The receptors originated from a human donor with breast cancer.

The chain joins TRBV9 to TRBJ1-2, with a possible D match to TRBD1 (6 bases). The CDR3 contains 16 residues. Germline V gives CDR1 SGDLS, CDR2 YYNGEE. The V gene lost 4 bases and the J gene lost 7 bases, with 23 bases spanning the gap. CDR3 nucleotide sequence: TGTGCCAGCAGCACTCGACAGGAGGGGGGGGCGTCTGGCTACACCTTC. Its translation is CASSTRQEGGASGYTF.

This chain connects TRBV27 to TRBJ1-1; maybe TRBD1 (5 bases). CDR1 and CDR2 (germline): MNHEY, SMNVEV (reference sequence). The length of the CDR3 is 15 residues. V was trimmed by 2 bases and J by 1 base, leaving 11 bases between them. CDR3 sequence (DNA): TGTGCCAGCAGTTTAGAGGCGGGGCCGAACACTGAAGCTTTCTTT. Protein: CASSLEAGPNTEAFF.

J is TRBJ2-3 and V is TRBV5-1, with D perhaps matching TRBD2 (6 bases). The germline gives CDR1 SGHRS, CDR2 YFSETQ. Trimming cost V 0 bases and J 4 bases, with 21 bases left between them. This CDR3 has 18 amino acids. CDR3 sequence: CASSLAGGGGNRADTQYF. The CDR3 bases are TGCGCCAGCAGCTTGGCGGGCGGTGGGGGGAATCGGGCAGATACGCAGTATTTT.

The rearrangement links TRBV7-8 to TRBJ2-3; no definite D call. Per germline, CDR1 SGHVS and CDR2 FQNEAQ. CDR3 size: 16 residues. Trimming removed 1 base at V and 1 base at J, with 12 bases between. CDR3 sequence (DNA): TGTGCCAGCAGCTTAGAAAGGCCTGGGGGCACAGATACGCAGTATTTT. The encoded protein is CASSLERPGGTDTQYF.

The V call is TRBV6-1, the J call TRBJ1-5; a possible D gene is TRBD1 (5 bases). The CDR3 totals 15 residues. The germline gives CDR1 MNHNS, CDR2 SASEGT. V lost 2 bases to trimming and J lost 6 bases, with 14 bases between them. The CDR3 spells CASSESGPGGQPQHF. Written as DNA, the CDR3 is TGTGCCAGCAGTGAATCCGGTCCCGGGGGTCAGCCCCAGCATTTT.

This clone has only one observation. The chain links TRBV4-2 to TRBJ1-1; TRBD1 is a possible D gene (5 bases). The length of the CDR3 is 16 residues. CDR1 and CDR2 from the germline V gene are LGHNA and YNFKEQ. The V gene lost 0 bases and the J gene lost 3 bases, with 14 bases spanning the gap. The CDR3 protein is CASSQDGHRMDTEAFF. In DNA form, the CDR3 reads TGTGCCAGCAGCCAAGACGGTCACAGGATGGACACTGAAGCTTTCTTT.

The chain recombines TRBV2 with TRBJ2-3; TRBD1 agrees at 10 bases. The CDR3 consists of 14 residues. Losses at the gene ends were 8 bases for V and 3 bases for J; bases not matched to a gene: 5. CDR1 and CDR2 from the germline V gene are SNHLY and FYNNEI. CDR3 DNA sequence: TGTGCCAGCTTCTGGGACAGGGGAACAGATACGCAGTATTTT. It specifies CASFWDRGTDTQYF.

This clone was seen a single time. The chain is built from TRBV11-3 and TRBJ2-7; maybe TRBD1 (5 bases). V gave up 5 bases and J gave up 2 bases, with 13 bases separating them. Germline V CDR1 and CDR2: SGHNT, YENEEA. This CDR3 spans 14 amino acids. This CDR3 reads CASSARQFTYEQYF. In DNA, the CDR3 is TGTGCCAGCAGCGCCAGACAGTTCACCTACGAGCAGTACTTC. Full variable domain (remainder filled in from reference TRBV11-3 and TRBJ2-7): EAGVVQSPRYKIIEKKQPVAFWCNPISGHNTLYWYLQNLGQGPELLIRYENEEAVDDSQLPKDRFSAERLKGVDSTLKIQPAELGDSAVYLCASSARQFTYEQYFGPGTRLTVT.

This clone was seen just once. CDR3 amino acids: CASSPPSTGSEQYF. CDR3 DNA sequence: TGTGCCAGCAGCCCCCCCTCCACGGGTAGCGAGCAGTACTTC. The chain recombines TRBV11-2 with TRBJ2-7; D gene unclear. The CDR3 sequence is 14 residues long. CDR1 and CDR2 (germline): SGHAT, FQNNGV. The V and J ends lost 5 bases and 6 bases respectively, with 17 bases between them.

CDR3 amino acids: CASSLGLGTPSSGNTIYF. The CDR3 DNA reads TGTGCCAGCAGTTTAGGTCTCGGCACCCCGAGCTCTGGAAACACCATATATTTT. The chain couples TRBV28 to TRBJ1-3; the D is unclear. V was shortened by 2 bases and J by 0 bases, with 17 bases between the two germline ends. The germline V gene has CDR1 MDHEN and CDR2 SYDVKM. This CDR3 is built from 18 residues.

Here the CDR3 reads CASSSSRVSPDTQYF. The CDR3 region has the DNA TGTGCCAGCAGTTCTTCCAGGGTTTCCCCAGATACGCAGTATTTT. The chain has TRBV27 and TRBJ2-3, with D perhaps TRBD1 (5 bases). The CDR3 length is 15 residues. CDR1 and CDR2 from the germline V gene are MNHEY and SMNVEV (reference sequence). V lost 4 bases and J 4 bases, leaving 15 bases between the germline ends.

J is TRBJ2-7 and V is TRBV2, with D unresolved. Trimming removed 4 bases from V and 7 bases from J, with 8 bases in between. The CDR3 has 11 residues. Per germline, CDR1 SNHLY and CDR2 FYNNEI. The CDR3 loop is CASSALREQYF. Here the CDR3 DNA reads TGTGCCAGCAGTGCGCTAAGAGAGCAGTACTTC. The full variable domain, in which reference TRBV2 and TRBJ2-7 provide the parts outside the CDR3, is EPEVTQTPSHQVTQMGQEVILRCVPISNHLYFYWYRQILGQKVEFLVSFYNNEISEKSEIFDDQFSVERPDGSNFTLKIRSTKLEDSAMYFCASSALREQYFGPGTRLTVT.

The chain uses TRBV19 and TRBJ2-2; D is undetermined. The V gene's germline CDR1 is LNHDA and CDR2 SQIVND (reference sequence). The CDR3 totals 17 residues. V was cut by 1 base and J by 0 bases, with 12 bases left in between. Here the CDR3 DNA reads TGTGCCAGTAGTATAGGTGCGGAGAACGCGAACACCGGGGAGCTGTTTTTT. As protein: CASSIGAENANTGELFF.

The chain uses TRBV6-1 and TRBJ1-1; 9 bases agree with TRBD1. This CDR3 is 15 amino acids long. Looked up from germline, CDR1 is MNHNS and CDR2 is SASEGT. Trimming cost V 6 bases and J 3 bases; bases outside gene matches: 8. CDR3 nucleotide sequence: TGTGCCAGCAGGTCAGGGACAGGGTATTACACTGAAGCTTTCTTT. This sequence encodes CASRSGTGYYTEAFF.

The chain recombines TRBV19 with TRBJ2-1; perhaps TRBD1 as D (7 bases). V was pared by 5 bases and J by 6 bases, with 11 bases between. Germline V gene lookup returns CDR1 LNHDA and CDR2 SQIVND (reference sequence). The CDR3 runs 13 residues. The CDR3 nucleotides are TGTGCCAGTAGTGGGCAGGGGGGCAATGAGCAGTTCTTC. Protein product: CASSGQGGNEQFF. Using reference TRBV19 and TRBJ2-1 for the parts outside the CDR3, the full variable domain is DGGITQSPKYLFRKEGQNVTLSCEQNLNHDAMYWYRQDPGQGLRLIYYSQIVNDFQKGDIAEGYSVSREKKESFPLTVTSAQKNPTAFYLCASSGQGGNEQFFGPGTRLTVL.

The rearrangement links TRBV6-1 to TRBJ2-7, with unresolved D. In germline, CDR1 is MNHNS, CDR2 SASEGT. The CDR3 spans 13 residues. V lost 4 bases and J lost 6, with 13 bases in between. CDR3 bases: TGTGCCAGCAGTGCTCCAAATCCGTTCGAGCAGTACTTC. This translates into CASSAPNPFEQYF.